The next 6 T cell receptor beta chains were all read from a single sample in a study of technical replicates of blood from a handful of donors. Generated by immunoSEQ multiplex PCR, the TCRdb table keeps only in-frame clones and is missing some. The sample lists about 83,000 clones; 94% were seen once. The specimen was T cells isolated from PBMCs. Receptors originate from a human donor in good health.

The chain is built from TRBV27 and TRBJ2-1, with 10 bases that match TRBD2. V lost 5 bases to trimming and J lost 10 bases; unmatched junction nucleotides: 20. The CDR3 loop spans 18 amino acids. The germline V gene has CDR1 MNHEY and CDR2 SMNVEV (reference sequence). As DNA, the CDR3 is TGTGCCAGCAGTCCCCCGGTAGCTAGCGGGGGACGGCAACGGGAGCAGTTCTTC. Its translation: CASSPPVASGGRQREQFF.

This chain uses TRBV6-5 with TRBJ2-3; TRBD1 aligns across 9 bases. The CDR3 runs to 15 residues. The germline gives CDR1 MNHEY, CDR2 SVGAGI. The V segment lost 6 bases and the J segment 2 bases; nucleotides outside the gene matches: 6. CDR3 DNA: TGTGCCAGCAGAGGACAGGGGACTCTCACAGATACGCAGTATTTT. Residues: CASRGQGTLTDTQYF.

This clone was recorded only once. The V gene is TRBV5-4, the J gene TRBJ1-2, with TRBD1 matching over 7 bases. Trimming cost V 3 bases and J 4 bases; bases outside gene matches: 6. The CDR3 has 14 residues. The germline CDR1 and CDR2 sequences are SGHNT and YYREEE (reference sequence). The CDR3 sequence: CASSSGTVLYGYTF. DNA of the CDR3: TGTGCCAGCAGCTCCGGGACAGTGCTCTATGGCTACACCTTC.

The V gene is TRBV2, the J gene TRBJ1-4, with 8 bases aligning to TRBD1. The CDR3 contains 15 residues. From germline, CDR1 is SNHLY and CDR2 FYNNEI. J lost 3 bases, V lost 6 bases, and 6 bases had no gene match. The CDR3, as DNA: TGTGCCAGCAGCAGGCAGGGGGCATCTAATGAAAAACTGTTTTTT. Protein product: CASSRQGASNEKLFF. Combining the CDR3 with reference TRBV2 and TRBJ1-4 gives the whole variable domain EPEVTQTPSHQVTQMGQEVILRCVPISNHLYFYWYRQILGQKVEFLVSFYNNEISEKSEIFDDQFSVERPDGSNFTLKIRSTKLEDSAMYFCASSRQGASNEKLFFGSGTQLSVL.

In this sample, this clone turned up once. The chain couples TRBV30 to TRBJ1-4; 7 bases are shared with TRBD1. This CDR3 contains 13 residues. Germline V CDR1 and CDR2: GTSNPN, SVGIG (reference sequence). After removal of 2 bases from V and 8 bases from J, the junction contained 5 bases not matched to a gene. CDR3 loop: CAWSNRGWEKLFF. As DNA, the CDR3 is TGTGCCTGGAGTAACAGGGGTTGGGAAAAACTGTTTTTT.

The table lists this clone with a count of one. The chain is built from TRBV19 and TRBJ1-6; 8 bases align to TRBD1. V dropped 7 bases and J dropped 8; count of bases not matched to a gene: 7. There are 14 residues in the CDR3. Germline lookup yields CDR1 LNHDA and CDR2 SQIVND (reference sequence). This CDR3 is CASNFLTGDSPLHF. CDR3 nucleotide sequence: TGTGCCAGTAATTTTTTGACAGGGGATTCACCCCTCCACTTT.